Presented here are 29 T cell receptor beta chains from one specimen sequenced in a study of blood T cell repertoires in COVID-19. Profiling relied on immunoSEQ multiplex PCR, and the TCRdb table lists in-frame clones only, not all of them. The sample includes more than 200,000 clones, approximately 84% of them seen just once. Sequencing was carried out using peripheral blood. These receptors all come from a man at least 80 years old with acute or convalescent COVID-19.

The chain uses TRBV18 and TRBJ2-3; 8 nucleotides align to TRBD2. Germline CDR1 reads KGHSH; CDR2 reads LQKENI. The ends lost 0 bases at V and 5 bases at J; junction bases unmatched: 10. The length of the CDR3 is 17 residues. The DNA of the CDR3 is TGTGCCAGCTCACCACCCCTGGGCGGGAGGATAGGAGATACGCAGTATTTT. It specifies CASSPPLGGRIGDTQYF.

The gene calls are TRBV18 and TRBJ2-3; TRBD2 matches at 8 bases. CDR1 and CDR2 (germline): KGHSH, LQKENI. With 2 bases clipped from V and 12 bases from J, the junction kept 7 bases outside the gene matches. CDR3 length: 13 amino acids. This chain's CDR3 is CASSPEGLGTQYF. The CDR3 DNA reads TGTGCCAGCTCACCAGAGGGACTAGGTACCCAGTATTTT.

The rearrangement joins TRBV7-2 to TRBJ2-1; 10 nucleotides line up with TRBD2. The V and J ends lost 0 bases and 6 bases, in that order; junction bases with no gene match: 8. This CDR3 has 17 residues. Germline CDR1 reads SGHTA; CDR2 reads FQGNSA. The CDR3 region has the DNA TGTGCCAGCAGCTTAGCCCGAGCGGGAGGGGGGGTCAATGAGCAGTTCTTC. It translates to CASSLARAGGGVNEQFF.

The CDR3 loop is CASSQADTLGAQFF. In nucleotides, the CDR3 is TGTGCCAGCAGCCAGGCGGACACCCTTGGTGCGCAGTTCTTC. The rearrangement joins TRBV14 to TRBJ2-1; the D gene is possibly TRBD1 (5 bases). Germline CDR1 is SGHDN and CDR2 is FVKESK. The CDR3 extends over 14 amino acids. Trimming took off 3 bases at V and 12 bases at J, with 18 bases between the two ends. The whole variable domain, remainder taken from reference TRBV14 and TRBJ2-1, is EAGVTQFPSHSVIEKGQTVTLRCDPISGHDNLYWYRRVMGKEIKFLLHFVKESKQDESGMPNNRFLAERTGGTYSTLKVQPAELEDSGVYFCASSQADTLGAQFFGPGTRLTVL.

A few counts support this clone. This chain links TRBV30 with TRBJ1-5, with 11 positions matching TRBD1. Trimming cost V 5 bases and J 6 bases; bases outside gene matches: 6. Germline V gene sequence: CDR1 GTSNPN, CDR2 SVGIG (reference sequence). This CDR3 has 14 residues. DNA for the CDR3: TGTGCCTGGGCAGGGGGACAGGGGGGTCAGCCCCAGCATTTT. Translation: CAWAGGQGGQPQHF.

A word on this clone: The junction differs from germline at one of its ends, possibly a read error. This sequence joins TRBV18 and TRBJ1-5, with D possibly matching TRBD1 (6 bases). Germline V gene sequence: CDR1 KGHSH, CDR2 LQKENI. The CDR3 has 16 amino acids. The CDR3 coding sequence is TGTGCCAGCACACCCGATGGGGGCAGGGGCAATCAGCCCCAGCATTTT. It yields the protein CASTPDGGRGNQPQHF.

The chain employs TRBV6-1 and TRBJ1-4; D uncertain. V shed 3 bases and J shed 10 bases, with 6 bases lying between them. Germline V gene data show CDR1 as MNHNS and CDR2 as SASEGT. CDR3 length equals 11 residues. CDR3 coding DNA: TGTGCCAGCAGTGAGCCCGGAAAACTGTTTTTT. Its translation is CASSEPGKLFF.

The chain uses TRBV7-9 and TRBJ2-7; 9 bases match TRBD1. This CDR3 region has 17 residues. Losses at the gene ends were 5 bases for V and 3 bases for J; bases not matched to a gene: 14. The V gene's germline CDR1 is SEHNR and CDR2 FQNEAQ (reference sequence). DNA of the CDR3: TGTGCCAGCAGCCCCGGGCGGACAGGGGAGACGGACTACGAGCAGTACTTC. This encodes CASSPGRTGETDYEQYF.

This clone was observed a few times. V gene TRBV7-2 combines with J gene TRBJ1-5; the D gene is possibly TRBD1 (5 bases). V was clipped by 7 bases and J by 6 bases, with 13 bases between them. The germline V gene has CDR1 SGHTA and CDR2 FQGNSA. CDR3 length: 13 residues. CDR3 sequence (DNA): TGTGCCAGCAATCAGGGTCGAGGTCAGCCCCAGCATTTT. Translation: CASNQGRGQPQHF.

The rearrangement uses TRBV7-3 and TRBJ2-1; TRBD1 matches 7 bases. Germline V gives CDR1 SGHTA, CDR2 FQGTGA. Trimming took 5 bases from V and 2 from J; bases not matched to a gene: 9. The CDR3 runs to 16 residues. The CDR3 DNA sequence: TGTGCCAGCAGCCCGGAAGGGACAGATACCTACAATGAGCAGTTCTTC. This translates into CASSPEGTDTYNEQFF.

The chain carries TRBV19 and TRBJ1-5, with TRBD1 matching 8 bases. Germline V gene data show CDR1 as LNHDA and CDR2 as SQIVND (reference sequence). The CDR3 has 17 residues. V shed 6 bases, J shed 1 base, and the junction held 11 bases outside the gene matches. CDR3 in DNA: TGTGCCAGTAGCCGAGGGCAGGGGGCGTTGAGCAATCAGCCCCAGCATTTT. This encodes CASSRGQGALSNQPQHF.

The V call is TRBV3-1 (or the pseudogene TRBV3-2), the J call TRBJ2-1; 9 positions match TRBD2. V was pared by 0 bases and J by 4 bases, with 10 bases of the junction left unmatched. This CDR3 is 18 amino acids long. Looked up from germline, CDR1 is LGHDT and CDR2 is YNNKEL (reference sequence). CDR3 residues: CASSQDCRLAGMYNEQFF. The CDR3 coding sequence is TGTGCCAGCAGCCAAGATTGTCGGCTAGCGGGGATGTACAATGAGCAGTTCTTC.

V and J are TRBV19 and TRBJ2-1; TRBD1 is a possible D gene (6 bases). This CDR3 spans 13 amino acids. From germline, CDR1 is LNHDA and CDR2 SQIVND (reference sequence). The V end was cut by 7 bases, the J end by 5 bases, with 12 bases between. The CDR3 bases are TGTGCCAGTAAGAGGGGGTGGAACAATGAGCAGTTCTTC. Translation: CASKRGWNNEQFF.

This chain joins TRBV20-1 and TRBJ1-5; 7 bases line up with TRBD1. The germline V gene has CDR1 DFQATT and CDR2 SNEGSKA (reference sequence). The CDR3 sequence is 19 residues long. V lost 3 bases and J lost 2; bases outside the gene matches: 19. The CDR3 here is CSASQPGGRSRDGNQPQHF. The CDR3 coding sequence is TGCAGTGCTAGTCAACCAGGGGGTCGGTCCCGGGATGGCAATCAGCCCCAGCATTTT.

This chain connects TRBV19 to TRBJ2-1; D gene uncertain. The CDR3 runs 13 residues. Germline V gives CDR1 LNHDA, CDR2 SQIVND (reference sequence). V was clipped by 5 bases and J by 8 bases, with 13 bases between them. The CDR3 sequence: CASSAETEHEQFF. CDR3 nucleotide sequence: TGTGCCAGTAGTGCCGAGACTGAGCATGAGCAGTTCTTC.

Here the CDR3 DNA reads TGTGCCAGCACTTTAGCGGGAGGGCCCGACGGGGAGCTGTTTTTT. Protein: CASTLAGGPDGELFF. The chain has TRBV6-5 and TRBJ2-2; the match to TRBD2 covers 11 bases. CDR1 MNHEY and CDR2 SVGAGI come from the germline V gene. With V trimmed by 7 bases and J by 7 bases, 8 bases remained unmatched. The CDR3 covers 15 residues.

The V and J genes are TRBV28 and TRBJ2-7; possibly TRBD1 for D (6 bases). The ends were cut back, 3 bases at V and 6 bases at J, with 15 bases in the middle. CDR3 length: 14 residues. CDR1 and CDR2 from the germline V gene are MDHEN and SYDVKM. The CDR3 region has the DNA TGTGCCAGCAGTTTGCCGGGACAACTGGGCGAGCAGTACTTC. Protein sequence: CASSLPGQLGEQYF.

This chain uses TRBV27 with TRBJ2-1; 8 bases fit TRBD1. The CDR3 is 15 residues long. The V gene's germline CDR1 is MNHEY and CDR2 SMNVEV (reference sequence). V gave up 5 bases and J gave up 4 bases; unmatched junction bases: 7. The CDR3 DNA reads TGTGCCAGCAGTGAGGACAGGGTAAGGTACAATGAGCAGTTCTTC. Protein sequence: CASSEDRVRYNEQFF.

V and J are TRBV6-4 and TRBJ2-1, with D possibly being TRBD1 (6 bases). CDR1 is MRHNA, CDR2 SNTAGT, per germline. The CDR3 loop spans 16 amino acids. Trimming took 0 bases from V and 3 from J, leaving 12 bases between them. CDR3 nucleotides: TGTGCCAGCAGTGACTCCAAAGGACAGCACTACAATGAGCAGTTCTTC. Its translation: CASSDSKGQHYNEQFF.

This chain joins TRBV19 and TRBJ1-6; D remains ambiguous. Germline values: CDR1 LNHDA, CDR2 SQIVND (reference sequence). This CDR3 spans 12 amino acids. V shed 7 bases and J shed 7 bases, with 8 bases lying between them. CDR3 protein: CASTERNSPLHF. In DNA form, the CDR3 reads TGTGCCAGTACGGAGCGGAATTCACCCCTCCACTTT.

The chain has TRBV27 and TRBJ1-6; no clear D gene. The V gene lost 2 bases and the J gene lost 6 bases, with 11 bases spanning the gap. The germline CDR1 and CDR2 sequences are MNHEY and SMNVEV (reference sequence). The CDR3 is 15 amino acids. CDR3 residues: CASSLEVMGNSPLHF. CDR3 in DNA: TGTGCCAGCAGTTTAGAGGTCATGGGTAATTCACCCCTCCACTTT.

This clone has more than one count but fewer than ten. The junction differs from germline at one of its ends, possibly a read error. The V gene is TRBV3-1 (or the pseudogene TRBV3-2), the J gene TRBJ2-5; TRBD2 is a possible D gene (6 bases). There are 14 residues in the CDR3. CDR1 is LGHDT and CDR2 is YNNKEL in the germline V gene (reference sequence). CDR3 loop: CASRQGSGKGTQYF. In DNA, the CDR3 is TGTGCCAGCAGGCAAGGTAGCGGTAAGGGGACCCAGTACTTC.

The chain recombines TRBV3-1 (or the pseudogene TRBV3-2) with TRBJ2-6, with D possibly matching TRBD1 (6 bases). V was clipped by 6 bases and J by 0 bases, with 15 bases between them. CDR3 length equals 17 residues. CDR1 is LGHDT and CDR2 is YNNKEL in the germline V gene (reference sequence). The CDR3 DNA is TGTGCCAGCAGTCCTACTTCCAGGGGCTCTGGGGCCAACGTCCTGACTTTC. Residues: CASSPTSRGSGANVLTF.

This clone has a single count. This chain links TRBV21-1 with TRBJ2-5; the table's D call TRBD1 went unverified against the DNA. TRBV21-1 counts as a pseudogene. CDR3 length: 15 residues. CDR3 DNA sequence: TGTGCCAGCAACGTCGATCGGGACAGGGGAGAGACCCAGTACTTC. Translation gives CASNVDRDRGETQYF.

As DNA, the CDR3 is TGTGCCAGCAGCAGGGGACAGTTCTACGAGCAGTACTTC. This gives the protein CASSRGQFYEQYF. V usage is TRBV7-9 and J usage is TRBJ2-7, with 7 nucleotides matching TRBD1. The germline CDR1 and CDR2 sequences are SEHNR and FQNEAQ (reference sequence). The CDR3 spans 13 residues. The ends lost 5 bases at V and 3 bases at J; junction bases unmatched: 4.

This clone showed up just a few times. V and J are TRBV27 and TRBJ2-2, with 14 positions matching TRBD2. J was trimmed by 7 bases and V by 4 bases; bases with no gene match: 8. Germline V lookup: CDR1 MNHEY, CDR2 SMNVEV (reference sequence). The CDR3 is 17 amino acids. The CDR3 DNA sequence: TGTGCCAGCAGTTACGCCGGGACTAGCGGGAGCGGCGGGGAGCTGTTTTTT. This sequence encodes CASSYAGTSGSGGELFF.

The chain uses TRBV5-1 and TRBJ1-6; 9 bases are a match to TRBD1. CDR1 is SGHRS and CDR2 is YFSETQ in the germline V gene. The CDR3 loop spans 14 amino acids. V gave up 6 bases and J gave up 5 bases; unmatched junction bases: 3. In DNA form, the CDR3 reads TGCGCCAGCACGCGACAGGGGGATAATTCACCCCTCCACTTT. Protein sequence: CASTRQGDNSPLHF.

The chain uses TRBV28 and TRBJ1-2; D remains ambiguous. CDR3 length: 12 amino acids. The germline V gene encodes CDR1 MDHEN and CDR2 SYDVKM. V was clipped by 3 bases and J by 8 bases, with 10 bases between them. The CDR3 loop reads CASSLFGRGYTF. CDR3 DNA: TGTGCCAGCAGTTTGTTTGGCCGAGGCTACACCTTC.

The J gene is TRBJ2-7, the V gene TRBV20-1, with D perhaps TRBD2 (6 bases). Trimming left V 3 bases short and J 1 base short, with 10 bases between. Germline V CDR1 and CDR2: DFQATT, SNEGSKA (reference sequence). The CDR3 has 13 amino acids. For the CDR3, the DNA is TGCAGTGCTAGTCGGGGACTTTCCTACGAGCAGTACGTC. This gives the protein CSASRGLSYEQYV.